This TCR beta chain was observed in a study of T cells in Graves' hyperthyroidism and ophthalmopathy. The sample holds many counts of this clonotype. Using RNA transcripts as the source, TCR beta CDR3 regions were amplified. Using the HTBI primer set, a first-round RT-PCR was run on the TCR CDR3. TCRdb analysed the multiplex PCR reads with MiXCR anew, one entry per CDR3 protein. Seen here are about 400,000 distinct CDR3 sequences, more than 13% observed once, and the top ten hold approximately 27%. Trimming took 3 bases from V and 2 from J; bases not matched to a gene: 7. CDR3 length equals 17 residues. The germline V gene encodes CDR1 ENHRY and CDR2 SYGVKD.

The V call is TRBV10-3, the J call TRBJ2-1; 10 bases line up with TRBD1. This TCR came from a man in his forties or fifties with Graves' ophthalmopathy. The sample consisted of blood. CDR3 in amino acids: CAISESIGTGAYNEQFF. CDR3 sequence (DNA): TGTGCCATCAGTGAAAGTATTGGGACAGGGGCCTACAATGAGCAGTTCTTC.